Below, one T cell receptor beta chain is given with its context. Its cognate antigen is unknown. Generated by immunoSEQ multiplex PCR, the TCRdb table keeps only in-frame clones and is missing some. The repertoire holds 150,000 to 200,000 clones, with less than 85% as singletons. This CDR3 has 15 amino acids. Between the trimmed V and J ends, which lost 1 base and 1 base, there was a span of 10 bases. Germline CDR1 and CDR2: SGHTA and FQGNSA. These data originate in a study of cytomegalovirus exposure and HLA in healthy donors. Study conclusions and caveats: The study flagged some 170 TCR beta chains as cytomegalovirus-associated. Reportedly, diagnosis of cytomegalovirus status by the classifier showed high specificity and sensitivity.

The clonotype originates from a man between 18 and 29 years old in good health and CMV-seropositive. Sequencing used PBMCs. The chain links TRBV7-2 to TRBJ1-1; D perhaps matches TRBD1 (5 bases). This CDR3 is CASSLVGGGNTEAFF. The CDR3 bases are TGTGCCAGCAGCTTAGTTGGGGGGGGGAACACTGAAGCTTTCTTT.